This entry is about one TCR beta chain. These data belong to a study of neoadjuvant anti-PD-1 for oral cavity cancer. CDR1 and CDR2 (germline): SGHVS, FQNEAQ. The CDR3 is made up of 15 amino acids. The trim removed 5 bases at V and 5 bases at J, leaving 7 bases unmatched. Blood libraries mostly used 400 to 500 ng genomic DNA, six replicates each. Sequenced by immunoSEQ multiplex PCR; TCRdb stores in-frame clones only, minus some. The sample holds more than 12,000 clones; around 70% are singletons and the top ten take about 3%. The clonotype comes from a person aged 40-85 years with oral cavity squamous cell carcinoma. This material consisted of PBMCs, taken before nivolumab (anti-PD-1) treatment. The chain is built from TRBV7-8 and TRBJ2-2; 8 bases are a match to TRBD2. CDR3 DNA sequence: TGTGCCAGCAGCACAAGACTAGCGAGGACCGGGGAGCTGTTTTTT. It is translated as CASSTRLARTGELFF.